A single sample is the source of the 22 T cell receptor beta chains below, sequenced in a study of graft-versus-host responses after intestinal transplantation. The antigens these receptors bind are not known. Profiling relied on immunoSEQ multiplex PCR, and the TCRdb table lists in-frame clones only, not all of them. The table includes 88,000 or so clones, around 90% detected once. The specimen comprised unstimulated CD4+ T cells sorted from spleen or lymph node cells, sampled before intestinal transplant. The receptors shown here come from a human donor who received an intestinal transplant.

There are a few counts of this clone. The chain links TRBV27 to TRBJ1-3; D perhaps matches TRBD1 (5 bases). The germline V gene has CDR1 MNHEY and CDR2 SMNVEV (reference sequence). Trimming left V 6 bases short and J 4 bases short, with 13 bases between. The CDR3 length is 14 residues. CDR3: CASRPERQGNTIYF. Here the CDR3 DNA reads TGTGCCAGCAGGCCGGAAAGACAGGGAAACACCATATATTTT.

The chain links TRBV19 to TRBJ1-2, with D perhaps TRBD1 (5 bases). V was cut by 3 bases and J by 4 bases, with 9 bases left in between. The germline V gene encodes CDR1 LNHDA and CDR2 SQIVND (reference sequence). The CDR3 is 13 amino acids. CDR3 nucleotide sequence: TGTGCCAGTAGTATCCAGGGATCCTATGGCTACACCTTC. Translating gives CASSIQGSYGYTF.

The genes are TRBV4-1 and TRBJ1-1; the D gene is possibly TRBD1 (6 bases). CDR3 length: 15 residues. In germline, CDR1 is MGHRA, CDR2 YSYEKL. With 2 bases removed from V and 6 bases from J, the gap between germline ends came to 16 bases. This CDR3 reads CASSQTRPGQSEAFF. DNA of the CDR3: TGCGCCAGCAGCCAAACCAGACCGGGACAATCTGAAGCTTTCTTT.

This chain connects TRBV7-3 to TRBJ2-3, with 9 nucleotides matching TRBD2. J lost 4 bases, V lost 5 bases, and 4 bases had no gene match. CDR1 and CDR2 from the germline V gene are SGHTA and FQGTGA. There are 14 residues in the CDR3. The DNA of the CDR3 is TGTGCCAGCAGCGATAGCGGGGGTGCAGATACGCAGTATTTT. Translating gives CASSDSGGADTQYF. The full variable domain, in which reference TRBV7-3 and TRBJ2-3 provide the parts outside the CDR3, is GAGVSQTPSNKVTEKGKYVELRCDPISGHTALYWYRQSLGQGPEFLIYFQGTGAADDSGLPNDRFFAVRPEGSVSTLKIQRTERGDSAVYLCASSDSGGADTQYFGPGTRLTVL.

The rearrangement joins TRBV11-2 to TRBJ2-1; TRBD2 aligns across 7 bases. CDR1 is SGHAT and CDR2 is FQNNGV in the germline V gene. The CDR3 loop spans 15 amino acids. Losses at the gene ends were 4 bases for V and 3 bases for J; bases not matched to a gene: 6. CDR3 in DNA: TGTGCCAGCAGCTCCTCTAGCGGCTTCTACAATGAGCAGTTCTTC. This codes for CASSSSSGFYNEQFF.

The chain combines TRBV10-2 with TRBJ2-4; 13 bases map to TRBD2. The germline CDR1 and CDR2 sequences are WSHSY and SAAADI. The CDR3 spans 16 residues. The trim removed 10 bases at V and 1 base at J, leaving 7 bases unmatched. The CDR3 DNA reads as TGCGCCACCACCGGGACTAGCGGGGCGGCCAAAAACATTCAGTACTTC. Residues: CATTGTSGAAKNIQYF.

The chain carries TRBV6-5 and TRBJ1-2; D is ambiguous. Germline V lookup: CDR1 MNHEY, CDR2 SVGAGI. Trimming removed 8 bases at V and 8 bases at J, with 24 bases between. The CDR3 covers 15 residues. CDR3 in amino acids: CASLTWQAGLRGYTF. DNA of the CDR3: TGTGCCAGCTTAACGTGGCAGGCTGGGCTGCGAGGCTACACCTTC.

V and J are TRBV29-1 and TRBJ2-7, with 7 bases matching TRBD1. The trim removed 0 bases at V and 9 bases at J, leaving 11 bases unmatched. There are 14 residues in the CDR3. Germline V gene sequence: CDR1 SQVTM, CDR2 ANQGSEA. CDR3 nucleotide sequence: TGCAGCGTTGAAGAGCAAAACACAGGGGTGGTGCAGTACTTC. Translated: CSVEEQNTGVVQYF.

The table lists this clone with a few counts. This chain links TRBV7-2 with TRBJ1-6, with D tentatively TRBD1 (5 bases). Trimming left V 5 bases short and J 6 bases short, with 8 bases between. Germline lookup yields CDR1 SGHTA and CDR2 FQGNSA. The CDR3 loop spans 13 amino acids. The CDR3 nucleotides are TGTGCCAGCAGCATTGACAGTAATTCACCCCTCCACTTT. Its translation: CASSIDSNSPLHF.

This chain connects TRBV27 to TRBJ2-2; a possible D gene is TRBD2 (6 bases). The CDR3 runs 16 residues. V dropped 2 bases and J dropped 5 bases, with 15 bases sitting between them. Germline assignment: CDR1 MNHEY and CDR2 SMNVEV (reference sequence). The CDR3 DNA follows: TGTGCCAGCAGTTTAGGGGTCGGGGGATGGACCGGGGAGCTGTTTTTT. This translates into CASSLGVGGWTGELFF.

The chain is built from TRBV29-1 and TRBJ1-1; no definite D call. Germline-derived CDR1 and CDR2 are SQVTM and ANQGSEA. The CDR3 is made up of 14 amino acids. V was trimmed by 4 bases and J by 5 bases, leaving 17 bases between them. Here the CDR3 DNA reads TGCAGCGTTGTAGTTTATCGGGGTTGGACTGAAGCTTTCTTT. It specifies CSVVVYRGWTEAFF.

The CDR3 sequence: CASSFSGYRDSRTGYTF. CDR3 in DNA: TGTGCCAGCAGTTTCTCAGGCTACCGGGACAGTAGGACGGGCTACACCTTC. The chain carries TRBV27 and TRBJ1-2; 7 bases are shared with TRBD1. Per the germline V gene, CDR1 is MNHEY and CDR2 is SMNVEV (reference sequence). V lost 3 bases to trimming and J lost 8 bases; unmatched junction nucleotides: 18. The CDR3 extends over 17 amino acids.

CDR3 nucleotide sequence: TGCAGCTGCAGGGACAGGGTTGACAATGAGCAGTTCTTC. The encoded protein is CSCRDRVDNEQFF. This chain uses TRBV5-1 with TRBJ2-1; 9 bases are shared with TRBD1. This CDR3 is 13 amino acids long. The germline gives CDR1 SGHRS, CDR2 YFSETQ.

The chain is built from TRBV5-1 and TRBJ1-6; D is perhaps TRBD1 (6 bases). The germline gives CDR1 SGHRS, CDR2 YFSETQ. V lost 0 bases, J lost 6 bases, and 7 bases lay in between. The CDR3 is 14 amino acids. The CDR3 sequence: CASSLGQANSPLHF. In nucleotides, the CDR3 is TGCGCCAGCAGCTTGGGACAGGCTAATTCACCCCTCCACTTT.

As DNA, the CDR3 is TGTGCCATCAGTGCGGGGAGCTCTGGGGCCAACGTCCTGACTTTC. This encodes CAISAGSSGANVLTF. V gene TRBV10-3 combines with J gene TRBJ2-6; TRBD2 is a possible D gene (5 bases). Trimming left V 4 bases short and J 0 bases short, with 7 bases between. This CDR3 has 15 residues. Germline V lookup: CDR1 ENHRY, CDR2 SYGVKD.

This clone has a single count. This rearrangement joins TRBV5-1 to TRBJ2-5; a possible D gene is TRBD1 (5 bases). V lost 7 bases, J lost 1 base, and 11 bases lay in between. Per germline, CDR1 SGHRS and CDR2 YFSETQ. CDR3 size: 13 residues. Here the CDR3 reads CASGQGVQETQYF. CDR3 nucleotides: TGCGCCAGCGGGCAGGGTGTCCAAGAGACCCAGTACTTC.

The CDR3 DNA reads as TGTGCCAGTAGTATAGATAGTACAGGGGGTGTCTCCGAGCAGTACTTC. Residues: CASSIDSTGGVSEQYF. The rearrangement links TRBV19 to TRBJ2-7, with 8 bases fitting TRBD1. The CDR3 runs to 16 residues. V lost 0 bases to trimming and J lost 6 bases; unmatched junction nucleotides: 10. CDR1 and CDR2 from the germline V gene are LNHDA and SQIVND (reference sequence).

This clone appeared once. The V gene is TRBV10-3, the J gene TRBJ2-7; TRBD1 matches 7 bases. CDR1 and CDR2 from the germline V gene are ENHRY and SYGVKD. This CDR3 comprises 13 residues. V trimming: 10 bases; J trimming: 2 bases; junction bases outside the gene matches: 8. DNA of the CDR3: TGTGCCAGCAGACAGGGCCCACCCTACGAGCAGTACTTC. Amino acid sequence: CASRQGPPYEQYF.

The chain is built from TRBV5-5 and TRBJ2-7; 12 nucleotides line up with TRBD1. The V segment lost 4 bases and the J segment 7 bases; nucleotides outside the gene matches: 9. The CDR3 has 15 amino acids. Germline V gene sequence: CDR1 SGHKS, CDR2 YYEKEE (reference sequence). The DNA for the CDR3 is TGTGCCAGCAGCCGCACGGGACAGGGGGCTGGTGAGCAGTACTTC. Its translation: CASSRTGQGAGEQYF.

The chain joins TRBV5-1 to TRBJ1-3, with 7 bases identical to TRBD1. Germline CDR1 reads SGHRS; CDR2 reads YFSETQ. V was pared by 4 bases and J by 1 base, with 5 bases of the junction left unmatched. The CDR3 consists of 15 residues. The CDR3: CASSPGTDSGNTIYF. The CDR3 DNA sequence: TGCGCCAGCAGCCCAGGGACAGATTCTGGAAACACCATATATTTT.

This chain joins TRBV7-2 and TRBJ2-3; D call uncertain. Germline lookup yields CDR1 SGHTA and CDR2 FQGNSA. The CDR3 extends over 15 amino acids. V was pared by 5 bases and J by 2 bases, with 14 bases between. Here the CDR3 reads CASSPFSTPTDTQYF. As DNA, the CDR3 is TGTGCCAGCAGCCCATTCAGTACACCCACAGATACGCAGTATTTT.

V gene TRBV7-9 combines with J gene TRBJ2-2, with TRBD1 matching 9 bases. The V gene end was trimmed by 5 bases and the J gene end by 6 bases; junction bases not matched to a gene: 13. The V gene's germline CDR1 is SEHNR and CDR2 FQNEAQ (reference sequence). CDR3 length: 17 amino acids. The CDR3 bases are TGTGCCAGCAGCAACATTTTTGGACAGGGGTTATCCGGGGAGCTGTTTTTT. Its protein product is CASSNIFGQGLSGELFF.